The sequence of this TCR beta chain was determined in a study of regulatory T cells in long-lasting Graves disease. Study outcomes and limitations: Patients with persistent disease shared around 2,700 public clonotypes, outpacing the approximately 870 shared by new patients. Segments TRBV28, TRBJ1-2 and TRBJ2-5 showed preferential usage in persistent disease. Researchers examined only peripheral blood and not thyroid tissue.

The germline V gene encodes CDR1 SGHAT and CDR2 FQNNGV. V dropped 3 bases and J dropped 1 base, with 9 bases sitting between them. This CDR3 has 15 residues. Arm-PCR of CDR3 regions and iRepertoire HTBI primers were used to build TCR beta libraries. MiXCR was run by TCRdb on the multiplex PCR reads, yielding one entry per CDR3 protein. The top ten hold around a quarter of the sample, which has some 330,000 distinct CDR3 sequences, approximately 25% seen once. This clonotype appeared many times. The antigen is not known. Time point: persistent/refractory GD, antithyroid drugs over 5 years with positive TRAb. Extracted PBMC RNA gave rise to the TCR library. From an endocrinology department in Xi'an, China, came the patients.

The origin of this receptor is a woman in her thirties or forties with Graves disease. This chain joins TRBV11-2 and TRBJ1-4, with a weak D call TRBD1 (5 bases). Sequencing was performed on peripheral blood mononuclear cells (PBMCs), taken when the disease was refractory, from a patient treated with antithyroid drugs. The CDR3 region has the DNA TGTGCCAGCAGCTTGCAGGGAAAAACTAATGAAAAACTGTTTTTT. Encoded protein: CASSLQGKTNEKLFF.